This TCR beta chain stems from a study of blood T cell repertoires in COVID-19. Study information: Acute and convalescent COVID-19 specimens originated in the United States, Italy and Spain.

Only in-frame clones appear in the TCRdb table, and some are missing; sequencing was by immunoSEQ multiplex PCR. The repertoire holds some 270,000 clones, with 85% as singletons. Individuals aged roughly 18 to 100 years were recruited from 20 to 25 US areas. Germline V gene sequence: CDR1 MNHEY, CDR2 SMNVEV (reference sequence). The CDR3 loop spans 14 amino acids. V lost 6 bases and J 7 bases, leaving 16 bases between the germline ends. The sequenced sample consisted of PBMCs or T cells enriched from blood (not recorded which). The sequence was collected from a woman between 45 and 60 years old with acute COVID-19. The chain employs TRBV27 and TRBJ1-5; weak D call: TRBD1 (5 bases). CDR3 in DNA: TGTGCCAGCAGCCCTCAGGGTTTGGGCCAGCCCCAGCATTTT. As protein: CASSPQGLGQPQHF.